The rows below give T cell receptor beta chains drawn from one sample of a study of blood T cell repertoires in COVID-19. Profiled with immunoSEQ multiplex PCR; TCRdb holds only in-frame clones, not every one. The table lists about 100,000 clones, around nine tenths of them singletons. The sample taken for sequencing was peripheral blood. The receptors here all came from an older man with active or convalescent COVID-19. CDR3s include the opening cysteine and the closing phenylalanine or tryptophan. D genes are given only for firm matches. Size tells how often a clone was seen (once, few, many) or the class of an expanded clone, and some rows leave it out.

j_gene,v_gene,abundance,d_gene,CDR3nt,CDR3aa
TRBJ2-7,TRBV19,NA,TRBD1,TGTGCCAGTAGTACCGACAGGGGGCGAGGTTACGAGCAGTACTTC,CASSTDRGRGYEQYF
TRBJ2-1,TRBV11-2,NA,TRBD2,TGTGCCAGCAGCTTACAAGCGGGAGGGCTGTTCTTC,CASSLQAGGLFF
TRBJ1-1,TRBV19,NA,TRBD1,TGTGCCAGTAGTCCCCAGACAGGGGGCATCACTGAAGCTTTCTTT,CASSPQTGGITEAFF
TRBJ1-5,TRBV5-1,NA,NA,TGCGCCAGCAGTCCCGACAGTACCGTCAATCAGCCCCAGCATTTT,CASSPDSTVNQPQHF
TRBJ1-3,TRBV10-3,NA,TRBD1,TGTGCCACCAAACTACCGGGACAGAGCTCTGGAAACACCATATATTTT,CATKLPGQSSGNTIYF
TRBJ1-1,TRBV23-1,NA,NA,TGCGCCAGCAGTCATGATGGGGAGGGGATGAACACTGAAGCTTTCTTT,CASSHDGEGMNTEAFF
TRBJ1-6,TRBV10-2,NA,NA,TGCGCCAGCGGCGAACGGACAGTATCTGGTTCACCCCTCCACTTT,CASGERTVSGSPLHF
TRBJ2-3,TRBV5-1,NA,NA,TGCGCCAGCAGCCTCCCTTCGGGGGGCACAGATACGCAGTATTTT,CASSLPSGGTDTQYF
TRBJ2-1,TRBV5-4,NA,TRBD2,TGTGCCAGCAGCATACCGGGACTAGCGATACGGGATGAGCAGTTCTTC,CASSIPGLAIRDEQFF
TRBJ1-3,TRBV3-1/TRBV3-2,NA,NA,TGTGCCAGCAGCCGAAGACACTCCTCTGGAAACACCATATATTTT,CASSRRHSSGNTIYF
TRBJ1-1,TRBV18,NA,NA,TGTGCCAGCTCACCACGGGGAGGGGGAATGAACACTGAAGCTTTCTTT,CASSPRGGGMNTEAFF
TRBJ2-5,TRBV6-2/TRBV6-3,NA,NA,TGTGCCAGCAGTTACCGATCCCGACTAGACAAGGAGACCCAGTACTTC,CASSYRSRLDKETQYF
TRBJ2-1,TRBV12-5,NA,NA,TGTGCTAGTGGGCCCTCGGGGAGCTCCTACAATGAGCAGTTCTTC,CASGPSGSSYNEQFF
TRBJ2-7,TRBV2,NA,NA,TGTGCCAGCAGTGGAGCAGGTGACAACCCCTACGAGCAGTACTTC,CASSGAGDNPYEQYF
TRBJ1-2,TRBV28,once,TRBD1,TGTGCCAGCAGTTCCGACAGGGTAGGTGGTGGCTACACCTTC,CASSSDRVGGGYTF
TRBJ2-1,TRBV11-3,once,TRBD2,TGTGCCAGCAGCCCATCCCCTAGCGGTAGCTCCTACAATGAGCAGTTCTTC,CASSPSPSGSSYNEQFF
TRBJ2-7,TRBV14,NA,TRBD1,TGTGCCAGCAAAAAAACCGGGACAGGTGCCTACGAGCAGTACTTC,CASKKTGTGAYEQYF
TRBJ2-5,TRBV5-1,NA,TRBD2,TGCGCCAGCAGCCTAGCGGGACCCCAAGAGACCCAGTACTTC,CASSLAGPQETQYF
TRBJ1-5,TRBV18,NA,TRBD1,TGTGCCAGCTCACTTGACAGGGTGGAACAGCCCCAGCATTTT,CASSLDRVEQPQHF
TRBJ2-7,TRBV7-6,once,TRBD1,TGTGCCAGCAGGCCCTACGGGACAGGGGAGGGGAAGCAGTACTTC,CASRPYGTGEGKQYF
TRBJ2-1,TRBV5-1,NA,TRBD2,TGCGCCAGCAGCTGGACGACTAGCGGGAGCCCCGATGAGCAGTTCTTC,CASSWTTSGSPDEQFF
TRBJ2-1,TRBV10-3,NA,TRBD2,TGTGCCATCAGTGGGGCTAGCGGAGGGGATGAGCAGTTCTTC,CAISGASGGDEQFF
TRBJ2-7,TRBV2,NA,NA,TGTGCCAGCAGTGATGATCGGGACGAGCAGTACTTC,CASSDDRDEQYF
TRBJ2-1,TRBV5-1,NA,TRBD2,TGCGCCAGCAGCTTGGGGGCGGGAGACTACAATGAGCAGTTCTTC,CASSLGAGDYNEQFF
TRBJ2-5,TRBV30,NA,TRBD1,TGTGCCTGGAGTCAGGGGGCTGGGCGAGAGACCCAGTACTTC,CAWSQGAGRETQYF
TRBJ2-2,TRBV6-4,NA,NA,TGTGCCAGCAGATCGGGACATCTCACCGGGGAGCTGTTTTTT,CASRSGHLTGELFF
TRBJ1-1,TRBV7-2,NA,NA,TGTGCCAGCAGCTTAGCTCGGGGGACTGAAGCTTTCTTT,CASSLARGTEAFF
TRBJ2-2,TRBV19,NA,NA,TGTGCCAGTAGTCCTCGCACCGGGGAGCTGTTTTTT,CASSPRTGELFF
TRBJ1-5,TRBV18,NA,TRBD1,TGTGCCAGCTCACCTGGACAGGGTCAGCCCCAGCATTTT,CASSPGQGQPQHF
TRBJ2-1,TRBV4-2,NA,TRBD2,TGTGCCAGCAGCCAGGAAGGACTAGCGGGAGAATCCGAGCAGTTCTTC,CASSQEGLAGESEQFF
TRBJ1-1,TRBV2,NA,TRBD1,TGTGCCAGCAGTTACAGGGGTCAGGACACTGAAGCTTTCTTT,CASSYRGQDTEAFF
TRBJ1-5,TRBV10-3,few,TRBD1,TGTGCCATCAGTGAGGTACACAGGGGGCCGGGTAGTAATCAGCCCCAGCATTTT,CAISEVHRGPGSNQPQHF
TRBJ2-1,TRBV7-2,NA,NA,TGTGCCAGCAGCTTAGGGTTAGCACTAAGGTACAATGAGCAGTTCTTC,CASSLGLALRYNEQFF
TRBJ2-7,TRBV4-1,NA,TRBD2,TGCGCCAGCAGCTCTACTAGCGGACCCTACGAGCAGTACTTC,CASSSTSGPYEQYF
TRBJ2-5,TRBV4-2,NA,NA,TGTGCCAGCAGCCAGACTAGTCTTGAGACCCAGTACTTC,CASSQTSLETQYF
TRBJ2-1,TRBV2,NA,TRBD2,TGTGCCAGCAGCCCTGGACTAGCGGGCCGGAATGAGCAGTTCTTC,CASSPGLAGRNEQFF
TRBJ1-4,TRBV19,NA,NA,TGTGCCAGTAGTATTGTGGGGGGGACGCGTGAAAAACTGTTTTTT,CASSIVGGTREKLFF
TRBJ2-7,TRBV11-2,NA,TRBD1,TGTGCCAGCAGCTTCGGATCGGGTACAGGGGGTTTCTACGAGCAGTACTTC,CASSFGSGTGGFYEQYF
TRBJ2-5,TRBV9,NA,NA,TGTGCCAGCAGTCCGAGGAACCAAGAGACCCAGTACTTC,CASSPRNQETQYF
TRBJ1-1,TRBV7-6,few,NA,TGTGCCAGCAGGCCAGGGGATACGGCTGAAGCTTTCTTT,CASRPGDTAEAFF
TRBJ1-4,TRBV4-3,NA,NA,TGCGCCAGCAGCCAGATCCCGGGGGAAAAACTGTTTTTT,CASSQIPGEKLFF
TRBJ1-2,TRBV15,NA,TRBD1,TGTGCCACCGCAGGGGGCACTAGCTATGGCTACACCTTC,CATAGGTSYGYTF
TRBJ1-5,TRBV30,NA,NA,TGTGCCTGGAGTAAGGGAGGCAATCAGCCCCAGCATTTT,CAWSKGGNQPQHF
TRBJ1-1,TRBV7-9,NA,TRBD1,TGTGCCAGCAGCTTATGGCTCACAGGGGGACGGAACACTGAAGCTTTCTTT,CASSLWLTGGRNTEAFF
TRBJ1-5,TRBV19,NA,NA,TGTGCCAGTAGGGCAGAGGTTGGCAATCAGCCCCAGCATTTT,CASRAEVGNQPQHF
TRBJ2-1,TRBV30,NA,TRBD2,TGTGCCTGGAGTTACGGGGGGGGCAGGAATGAGCAGTTCTTC,CAWSYGGGRNEQFF
TRBJ2-7,TRBV29-1,NA,NA,TGCAGCGTTGAATTCAAGGTAGGCGTCTCGGACAACCCAACGACCAAGTACTTC,CSVEFKVGVSDNPTTKYF
TRBJ2-7,TRBV7-6,NA,TRBD2,TGTGCCAGCAGCTTAGACACTAGCGGAGACTACGAGCAGTACTTC,CASSLDTSGDYEQYF
TRBJ1-2,TRBV27,NA,NA,TGTGCCAGCAGTTTAGCCGGGGACTATGGCTACACCTTC,CASSLAGDYGYTF
TRBJ2-7,TRBV23-1,NA,NA,TGCGCCAGCAGTCACCCTTTCCGGGACAACTCCTACGAGCAGTACTTC,CASSHPFRDNSYEQYF